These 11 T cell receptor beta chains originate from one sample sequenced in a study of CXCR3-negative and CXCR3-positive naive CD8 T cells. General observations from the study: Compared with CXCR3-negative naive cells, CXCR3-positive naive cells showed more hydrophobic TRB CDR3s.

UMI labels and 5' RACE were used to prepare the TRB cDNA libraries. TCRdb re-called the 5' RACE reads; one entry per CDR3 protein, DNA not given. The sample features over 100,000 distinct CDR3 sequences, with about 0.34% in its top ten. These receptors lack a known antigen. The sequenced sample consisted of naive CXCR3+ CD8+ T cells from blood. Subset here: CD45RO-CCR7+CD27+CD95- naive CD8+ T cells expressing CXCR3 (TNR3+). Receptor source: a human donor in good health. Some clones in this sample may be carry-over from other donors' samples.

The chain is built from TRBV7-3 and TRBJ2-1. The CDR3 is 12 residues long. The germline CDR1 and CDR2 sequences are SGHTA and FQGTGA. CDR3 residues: CASSLTNNEQFF.

CDR3 residues: CASSVADSPSYEQYF. The chain carries TRBV9 and TRBJ2-7; the TCRdb call, TRBD1, lacks DNA for checking. CDR1 SGDLS and CDR2 YYNGEE come from the germline V gene. This CDR3 comprises 15 residues. The complete variable domain, with remaining parts taken from reference TRBV9 and TRBJ2-7, reads DSGVTQTPKHLITATGQRVTLRCSPRSGDLSVYWYQQSLDQGLQFLIQYYNGEERAKGNILERFSAQQFPDLHSELNLSSLELGDSALYFCASSVADSPSYEQYFGPGTRLTVT.

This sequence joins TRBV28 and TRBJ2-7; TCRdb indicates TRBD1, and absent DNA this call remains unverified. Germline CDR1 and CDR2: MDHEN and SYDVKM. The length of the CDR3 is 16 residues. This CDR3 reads CASRRTGGGLGYEQYF.

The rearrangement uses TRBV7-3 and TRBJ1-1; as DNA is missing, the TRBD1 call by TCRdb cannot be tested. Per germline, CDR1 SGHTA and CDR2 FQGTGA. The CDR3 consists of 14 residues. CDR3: CASSSGAGDTEAFF.

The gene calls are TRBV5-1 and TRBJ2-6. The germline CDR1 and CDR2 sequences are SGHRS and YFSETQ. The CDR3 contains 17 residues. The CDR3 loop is CASSFAVSLSGANVLTF. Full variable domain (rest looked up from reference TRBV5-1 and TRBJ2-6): KAGVTQTPRYLIKTRGQQVTLSCSPISGHRSVSWYQQTPGQGLQFLFEYFSETQRNKGNFPGRFSGRQFSNSRSEMNVSTLELGDSALYLCASSFAVSLSGANVLTFGAGSRLTVL.

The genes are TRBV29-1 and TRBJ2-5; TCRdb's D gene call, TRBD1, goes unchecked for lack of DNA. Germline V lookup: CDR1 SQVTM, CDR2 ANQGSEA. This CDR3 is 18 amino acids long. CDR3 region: CSVEGFSLGTGLQETQYF.

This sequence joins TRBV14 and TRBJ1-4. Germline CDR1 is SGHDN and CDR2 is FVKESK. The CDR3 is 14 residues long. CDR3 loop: CASSQDPRREKLFF.

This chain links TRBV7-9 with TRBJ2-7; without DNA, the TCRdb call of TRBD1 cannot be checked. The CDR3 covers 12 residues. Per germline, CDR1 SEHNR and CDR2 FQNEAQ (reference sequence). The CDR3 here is CAIRDRVDEQYF. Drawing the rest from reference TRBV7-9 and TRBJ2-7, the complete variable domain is DTGVSQNPRHKITKRGQNVTFRCDPISEHNRLYWYRQTLGQGPEFLTYFQNEAQLEKSRLLSDRFSAERPKGSFSTLEIQRTEQGDSAMYLCAIRDRVDEQYFGPGTRLTVT.

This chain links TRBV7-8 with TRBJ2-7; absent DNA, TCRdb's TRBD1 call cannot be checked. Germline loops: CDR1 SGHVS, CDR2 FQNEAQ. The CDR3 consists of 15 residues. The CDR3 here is CASSLLVDNSYDQYF.

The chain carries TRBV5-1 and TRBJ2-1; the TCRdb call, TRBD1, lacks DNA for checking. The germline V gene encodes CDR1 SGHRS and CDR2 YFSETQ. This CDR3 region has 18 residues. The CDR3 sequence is CASSSPFLDGSSYNEQFF.

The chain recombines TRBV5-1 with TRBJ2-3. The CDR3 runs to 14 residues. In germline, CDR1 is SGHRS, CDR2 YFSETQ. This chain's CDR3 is CASMTALSTDTQYF.